A selection of T cell receptor beta chains follows, all from one sample in a study of CXCR3 chemokines and chemotherapy response in bladder cancer. TCRdb ran MiXCR on the PCR reads and lists one entry per CDR3 protein. The repertoire holds about 2,900 distinct CDR3 sequences, around 10% seen once, with under 50% in the top ten. Sampling was conducted from a patient whose treatment included neoadjuvant chemotherapy. These receptors originate from a human donor with bladder cancer that responded to neoadjuvant chemotherapy. The CDR3 runs from the conserved cysteine through the conserved F or W. D genes are given only for firm matches. Expanded clones get a size class; other rows say once, few or many, or leave the size out.

v_call	j_call	clone_size	d_call	cdr3_length	cdr3_nt	cdr3_aa
TRBV27	TRBJ2-2	-	-	16	TGTGCCAGCAGTTTATCGGGCCTACCCTTTACCGGGGAGCTGTTTTTT	CASSLSGLPFTGELFF
TRBV19	TRBJ2-4	medium-sized	-	18	TGTGCCAGTAGTACCCTCGGGGTAGCCAGGGGTGTAAGGTACATTCAGTACTTC	CASSTLGVARGVRYIQYF
TRBV24-1	TRBJ2-5	medium-sized	-	17	TGTGCCACCAGCAACTCGCCTGGGGTGGGGCTTAGGGAGACCCAGTACTTC	CATSNSPGVGLRETQYF
TRBV27	TRBJ2-7	many	TRBD2	15	TGTGCCAGCAGGAGAGGGACTAGCGAGATCTACGAGCAGTACTTC	CASRRGTSEIYEQYF
TRBV7-2	TRBJ2-5	medium-sized	TRBD2	15	TGTGCCAGCAGTTTCCCAGCGGGAGTCTTGGAGACCCAGTACTTC	CASSFPAGVLETQYF
TRBV12-3/TRBV12-4	TRBJ1-1	-	-	14	TGTGCCAGCCGCCCGGGTTACCAGAACACTGAAGCTTTCTTT	CASRPGYQNTEAFF
TRBV10-3	TRBJ2-7	many	TRBD1	15	TGTGCCATCAACCCCGGACAGGGCCTCTCCTACGAGCAGTACTTC	CAINPGQGLSYEQYF
TRBV7-9	TRBJ1-5	-	-	14	TGTGCCAGCAGCTTAGCCGGGACTAATCAGCCCCAGCATTTT	CASSLAGTNQPQHF
TRBV5-6	TRBJ2-2	medium-sized	-	12	TGTGCCAGCAGCTTATTCGGGGGGGAGCTGTTTTTT	CASSLFGGELFF
TRBV19	TRBJ1-3	many	-	13	TGTGCCAGTAGTATACACTCTGGAAACACCATATATTTT	CASSIHSGNTIYF
TRBV6-5	TRBJ2-3	many	TRBD1	15	TGTGCCAGCGGCAGACAGGGCGTATTGGCAGATACGCAGTATTTT	CASGRQGVLADTQYF
TRBV19	TRBJ1-2	medium-sized	-	13	TGTGCCAGTAGCATCGGAGGGGGCTATGGCTACACCTTC	CASSIGGGYGYTF
TRBV9	TRBJ2-7	few	TRBD1	15	TGTGCCAGCAGCGTGGGACAGGGGGCCTCCTACGAGCAGTACTTC	CASSVGQGASYEQYF
TRBV29-1	TRBJ2-7	many	TRBD1	13	TGCAGCGTTGAGACAGGGTGGAGCTACGAGCAGTACTTC	CSVETGWSYEQYF
TRBV6-5	TRBJ1-1	many	TRBD1	13	TGTGCCAGCATCCGAACAGGGGGGGGTGAAGCTTTCTTT	CASIRTGGGEAFF
TRBV27	TRBJ1-5	-	-	13	TGTGCCAGCAGTCGACAGGCCAATCAGCCCCAGCATTTT	CASSRQANQPQHF
TRBV27	TRBJ1-1	large	TRBD1	13	TGTGCCAGCAAAGGGGCAGGGGGCACTGAAGCTTTCTTT	CASKGAGGTEAFF
TRBV5-4	TRBJ2-4	many	-	14	TGTGCCAGCAGCTTGGTCACAGGTGGGAACATTCAGTACTTC	CASSLVTGGNIQYF
TRBV7-2	TRBJ1-3	many	-	18	TGTGCCAGCAGCTCCCAAACGACCGGAGTAGGCTCTGGAAACACCATATATTTT	CASSSQTTGVGSGNTIYF
TRBV12-3/TRBV12-4	TRBJ1-1	few	-	13	TGTGCCAGCAGTGGAAAAATGAACACTGAAGCTTTCTTT	CASSGKMNTEAFF
TRBV20-1	TRBJ2-3	few	TRBD2	14	TGCAGTGCGGAACTAGCGGGGGGGTCAGATACGCAGTATTTT	CSAELAGGSDTQYF
TRBV19	TRBJ1-6	many	TRBD1	15	TGTGCCAGTAGGACAGGGACCGACTATAATTCACCCCTCCACTTT	CASRTGTDYNSPLHF
TRBV20-1	TRBJ2-1	-	-	15	TGCAGTGCTCCCGTCGGCTACGGGGCCCTCAATGAGCAGTTCTTC	CSAPVGYGALNEQFF
TRBV19	TRBJ1-6	medium-sized	TRBD1	16	TGTGCCAGTATGAGGGGACAGGGCCCCTATAATTCACCCCTCCACTTT	CASMRGQGPYNSPLHF
TRBV11-2	TRBJ2-1	once	-	15	TGTGCCAGCAGCGAGGACGGGATCTCCTACAATGAGCAGTTCTTC	CASSEDGISYNEQFF
TRBV6-1	TRBJ2-7	medium-sized	TRBD1	15	TGTGCCAGCAGTGACCCTTGGCAGGGGGCGTACGAGCAGTACTTC	CASSDPWQGAYEQYF
TRBV5-6	TRBJ2-7	few	TRBD1	12	TGTGCCAGCTACCAGGGGGCCTACGAGCAGTACTTC	CASYQGAYEQYF
TRBV20-1	TRBJ1-2	few	-	12	TGCAGTGCCGCAGCTTTGGACTATGGCTACACCTTC	CSAAALDYGYTF
TRBV30	TRBJ2-4	many	TRBD2	16	TGTGCCTGGAGCGGGAGGGTAGGGCTAGCCAAAAACATTCAGTACTTC	CAWSGRVGLAKNIQYF
TRBV7-2	TRBJ1-2	medium-sized	TRBD1	16	TGTGCCAGCAGCTCGCAGAGGACAGGGCTTAACTATGGCTACACCTTC	CASSSQRTGLNYGYTF
TRBV29-1	TRBJ1-2	few	TRBD1	13	TGCAGCGTGCCCGGGACAGGGTCGTATGGCTACACCTTC	CSVPGTGSYGYTF
TRBV12-3/TRBV12-4	TRBJ2-7	-	TRBD1	15	TGTGCCAGCAGTTTAGCCGGGACAGGGGGTTATGAGCAGTACTTC	CASSLAGTGGYEQYF
TRBV5-4	TRBJ2-7	many	TRBD1	13	TGTGCCACCGGCAGACAGGGAAACTACGAGCAGTACTTC	CATGRQGNYEQYF
TRBV24-1	TRBJ2-2	medium-sized	-	14	TGTGCCACCAGTGGGACCCGGCGGAACGGGGAGCTGTTTTTT	CATSGTRRNGELFF
TRBV7-2	TRBJ1-6	medium-sized	-	14	TGTGCCAGCAGCTTCGGGGGTAAAGATTCACCCCTCCACTTT	CASSFGGKDSPLHF